These T cell receptor beta chains were read from a single sample in a study of early T cells in non-severe SARS-CoV-2 infection. TCRdb called the 5' RACE reads again in MiXCR, with one record for every CDR3 protein. The sample consists of over 60,000 distinct CDR3 sequences, around 12% of them appearing once. Specimen: whole blood. All receptors derive from an adult who was a healthcare worker with PCR-confirmed SARS-CoV-2 infection or an uninfected control (not recorded which). Both conserved end residues are part of each CDR3. D genes are given only for firm matches. Expanded clones get a size class; other rows say once, few or many, or leave the size out.

few | - | TRBJ1-2 | TRBV5-1 | CASSLMPGLNYGYTF | TGCGCCAGCAGCTTGATGCCGGGGCTTAACTATGGCTACACCTTC
- | TRBD2 | TRBJ2-1 | TRBV9 | CASSGSTLPGLVYNEQFF | TGTGCCAGCAGCGGAAGCACCCTTCCGGGACTAGTCTACAATGAGCAGTTCTTC
few | - | TRBJ2-3 | TRBV9 | CASSSWGSPFADTQYF | TGTGCCAGCAGCTCCTGGGGCAGTCCGTTCGCAGATACGCAGTATTTT
few | - | TRBJ2-3 | TRBV7-8 | CASSFASASTDTQYF | TGTGCCAGCAGCTTCGCTAGCGCTAGCACAGATACGCAGTATTTT
- | - | TRBJ1-6 | TRBV3-1 | CASSQVSTGTNSPLHF | TGTGCCAGCAGCCAAGTCTCGACCGGGACCAATTCACCCCTCCACTTT
- | - | TRBJ2-5 | TRBV12-3/TRBV12-4 | CASSLLSVRETQYF | TGTGCCAGCAGTTTATTGTCTGTTAGGGAGACCCAGTACTTC
- | - | TRBJ2-7 | TRBV7-3 | CASSKQTSLEQYF | TGTGCCAGCAGCAAACAGACGTCTTTAGAGCAGTACTTC
- | - | TRBJ1-1 | TRBV9 | CASSVAQNTEAFF | TGTGCCAGCAGCGTAGCACAAAACACTGAAGCTTTCTTT
many | - | TRBJ1-3 | TRBV9 | CASSAAAGAGNTIYF | TGTGCCAGCAGCGCCGCCGCAGGGGCTGGAAACACCATATATTTT
- | TRBD2 | TRBJ2-3 | TRBV12-3/TRBV12-4 | CASNLRRGDRQDTQYF | TGTGCCAGCAACCTTCGGCGGGGGGACCGACAGGATACGCAGTATTTT
many | - | TRBJ1-1 | TRBV29-1 | CSVQEDDYTEAFF | TGCAGCGTCCAAGAGGATGATTACACTGAAGCTTTCTTT
few | - | TRBJ2-3 | TRBV9 | CASSAGPSEDTQYF | TGTGCCAGCAGCGCCGGGCCGTCGGAGGATACGCAGTATTTT
few | TRBD2 | TRBJ2-3 | TRBV6-5 | CASRPPGLAGGLLTDTQYF | TGTGCCAGCAGACCTCCGGGACTAGCGGGGGGACTACTCACAGATACGCAGTATTTT
- | - | TRBJ2-7 | TRBV7-9 | CASSSGGPYEQYF | TGTGCCAGCAGCTCCGGGGGGCCCTACGAGCAGTACTTC
- | TRBD1 | TRBJ1-6 | TRBV14 | CASSQGGQGSNSPLHF | TGTGCCAGCAGCCAAGGGGGACAGGGCAGTAATTCACCCCTCCACTTT
- | - | TRBJ2-1 | TRBV6-2/TRBV6-3 | CASSYSTGRLAYNEQFF | TGTGCCAGCAGTTACTCTACTGGTCGCTTGGCCTACAATGAGCAGTTCTTC
few | TRBD1 | TRBJ2-1 | TRBV4-1 | CASSPGPGQGFNEQFF | TGCGCCAGCAGCCCCGGACCGGGACAGGGGTTCAATGAGCAGTTCTTC
- | TRBD2 | TRBJ2-3 | TRBV5-1 | CASSTGTSGGADTQCF | TGCGCCAGCAGCACCGGGACTAGCGGGGGCGCAGATACGCAGTGTTTT
many | TRBD2 | TRBJ2-3 | TRBV7-2 | CASSSRAAGGTDTQYF | TGTGCCAGCAGCTCCCGCGCAGCGGGGGGCACAGATACGCAGTATTTT
- | - | TRBJ2-7 | TRBV7-9 | CASSLGRYEQYF | TGTGCCAGCAGCTTAGGTCGCTACGAGCAGTACTTC
once | - | TRBJ1-1 | TRBV6-1 | CATSGGEEGFMNTEAFF | TGTGCCACCTCGGGCGGGGAGGAGGGCTTTATGAACACTGAAGCTTTCTTT
- | TRBD1 | TRBJ2-7 | TRBV29-1 | CSVRTGGGEQYF | TGCAGCGTAAGGACAGGGGGCGGCGAGCAGTACTTC
- | - | TRBJ2-1 | TRBV27 | CASSWRKHNEQFF | TGTGCCAGCAGCTGGAGGAAACACAATGAGCAGTTCTTC
many | TRBD2 | TRBJ2-1 | TRBV12-3/TRBV12-4 | CASSLGLAYNEQFF | TGTGCCAGCAGTTTGGGACTAGCCTACAATGAGCAGTTCTTC
few | - | TRBJ1-1 | TRBV10-3 | CAISVRNTEAFF | TGTGCCATCAGTGTTCGGAACACTGAAGCTTTCTTT
- | TRBD1 | TRBJ1-4 | TRBV12-3/TRBV12-4 | CASTPGQGEKLFF | TGTGCCAGCACCCCGGGACAGGGTGAAAAACTGTTTTTT
many | - | TRBJ1-6 | TRBV30 | CAWSVLEYNSPLHF | TGTGCCTGGAGTGTACTAGAATATAATTCACCCCTCCACTTT
many | - | TRBJ1-2 | TRBV10-2 | CASSPPSPGYGYTF | TGCGCCAGCAGCCCGCCCAGCCCGGGCTATGGCTACACCTTC
- | - | TRBJ2-5 | TRBV7-2 | CASSALAFQETQYF | TGTGCCAGCAGCGCCCTAGCATTCCAAGAGACCCAGTACTTC
few | - | TRBJ2-2 | TRBV7-3 | CASSLDPEAGRTGELFF | TGTGCCAGCAGCTTAGATCCCGAGGCAGGGCGGACCGGGGAGCTGTTTTTT
large | - | TRBJ2-7 | TRBV27 | CASSRTVSYEQYF | TGTGCCAGCAGTAGGACAGTCTCCTACGAGCAGTACTTC
- | - | TRBJ2-2 | TRBV6-5 | CASRARQVPGELFF | TGTGCCAGCAGGGCCCGCCAGGTTCCCGGGGAGCTGTTTTTT
few | TRBD2 | TRBJ2-3 | TRBV14 | CASSRGTSGGTQYF | TGTGCCAGCAGCCGCGGGACTAGCGGGGGGACGCAGTATTTT
- | - | TRBJ2-3 | TRBV9 | CASSVGSLGAEVDTQYF | TGTGCCAGCAGCGTAGGGTCCCTAGGCGCGGAGGTAGATACGCAGTATTTT
- | - | TRBJ2-2 | TRBV12-3/TRBV12-4 | CASSLGQGRNTGELFF | TGTGCCAGCAGTTTGGGCCAGGGGAGGAACACCGGGGAGCTGTTTTTT
many | - | TRBJ2-3 | TRBV4-3 | CASSQEGREGTDTQYF | TGCGCCAGCAGCCAAGAGGGCCGTGAGGGCACAGATACGCAGTATTTT
many | - | TRBJ2-7 | TRBV27 | CASSRSSTVSYEQYF | TGTGCCAGCAGTCGATCCTCGACTGTCTCCTACGAGCAGTACTTC
- | TRBD1 | TRBJ2-1 | TRBV5-1 | CASSSPGTGNNEQFF | TGCGCCAGCAGCTCGCCCGGGACAGGGAATAATGAGCAGTTCTTC
many | TRBD2 | TRBJ2-3 | TRBV7-2 | CASSLMPAGATDTQYF | TGTGCCAGCAGCTTAATGCCAGCGGGAGCGACAGATACGCAGTATTTT
few | TRBD1 | TRBJ2-3 | TRBV6-5 | CASSYSISDRGVTDTQYF | TGTGCCAGCAGTTACTCGATTTCTGACAGGGGAGTCACAGATACGCAGTATTTT
once | - | TRBJ2-3 | TRBV11-1 | CASSTGTPDTQYF | TGTGCCAGCAGCACCGGGACTCCCGATACGCAGTATTTT
many | - | TRBJ1-5 | TRBV12-3/TRBV12-4 | CASSPYGLSNQPQHF | TGTGCCAGCAGTCCCTATGGGCTGAGCAATCAGCCCCAGCATTTT
few | - | TRBJ1-6 | TRBV6-1 | CATSRTGGGENSPLHF | TGTGCCACCTCCCGGACGGGAGGAGGGGAGAATTCACCCCTCCACTTT
few | TRBD1 | TRBJ1-2 | TRBV30 | CAWSTSRGAYGYTF | TGTGCCTGGAGCACCAGCAGGGGGGCCTATGGCTACACCTTC
- | - | TRBJ1-4 | TRBV3-1 | CASSQGGGHPSNEKLFF | TGTGCCAGCAGCCAAGGGGGCGGACACCCAAGTAATGAAAAACTGTTTTTT
- | - | TRBJ2-7 | TRBV11-2 | CASSSDSYEQYF | TGTGCCAGCAGCTCGGACAGCTACGAGCAGTACTTC
few | TRBD1 | TRBJ2-7 | TRBV6-2/TRBV6-3 | CASSLDTGVVYEQYF | TGTGCCAGCAGCCTCGATACAGGGGTGGTCTACGAGCAGTACTTC
- | - | TRBJ2-1 | TRBV7-2 | CASSQTDNEQFF | TGTGCCAGCAGCCAGACAGACAATGAGCAGTTCTTC
many | - | TRBJ1-2 | TRBV5-1 | CASSQTEFYGYTF | TGCGCCAGCAGCCAGACCGAATTCTATGGCTACACCTTC
- | - | TRBJ2-5 | TRBV11-3 | CASSLGSHQETQYF | TGTGCCAGCAGCCTCGGGAGCCACCAAGAGACCCAGTACTTC
- | TRBD2 | TRBJ2-3 | TRBV4-1 | CASSPPVSGDSTDTQYF | TGCGCCAGCAGCCCCCCAGTTAGCGGGGATAGCACAGATACGCAGTATTTT
- | - | TRBJ2-7 | TRBV10-3 | CAFRDSLSYEQYF | TGTGCCTTTCGGGACTCTCTCTCCTACGAGCAGTACTTC
few | TRBD2 | TRBJ2-1 | TRBV20-1 | CSARDTRGGQNEQFF | TGCAGTGCTAGAGATACGCGGGGGGGCCAGAATGAGCAGTTCTTC
- | - | TRBJ2-1 | TRBV5-1 | CASSPQPTRVEQFF | TGCGCCAGCAGCCCCCAGCCCACGCGAGTGGAGCAGTTCTTC
many | - | TRBJ1-3 | TRBV11-2 | CASSLDSFSGNTIYF | TGTGCCAGCAGCCTGGACAGTTTCTCTGGAAACACCATATATTTT
- | - | TRBJ1-5 | TRBV4-1 | CASSHRDTDNQPQHF | TGCGCCAGCAGCCATCGGGACACGGATAATCAGCCCCAGCATTTT
many | - | TRBJ2-7 | TRBV6-6 | CASSPLASSLHEQYF | TGTGCCAGCAGCCCCCTAGCCTCCTCTTTACACGAGCAGTACTTC
many | - | TRBJ2-2 | TRBV4-1 | CASSQEVGMGTGELFF | TGCGCCAGCAGCCAAGAGGTGGGGATGGGCACCGGGGAGCTGTTTTTT
- | - | TRBJ2-2 | TRBV6-5 | CASSFREGAVGELFF | TGTGCCAGCAGTTTCAGGGAGGGGGCGGTCGGGGAGCTGTTTTTT